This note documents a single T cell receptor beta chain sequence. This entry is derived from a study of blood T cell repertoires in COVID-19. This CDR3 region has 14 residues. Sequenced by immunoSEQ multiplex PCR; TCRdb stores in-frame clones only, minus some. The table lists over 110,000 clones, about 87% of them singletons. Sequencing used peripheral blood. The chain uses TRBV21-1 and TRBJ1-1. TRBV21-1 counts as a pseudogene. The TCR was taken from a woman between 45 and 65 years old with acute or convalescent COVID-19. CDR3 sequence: CASSSIAAGTEAFF. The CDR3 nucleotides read TGTGCCAGCAGCAGTATAGCGGCAGGGACTGAAGCTTTCTTT.